This TCR beta chain was profiled in a study of PD-1 blockade in classical Hodgkin lymphoma. Study conclusions and caveats: Possible causes of repertoire differences, disease activity or prior therapy, remain undefined. Before treatment, TCR diversity in newly diagnosed patients was reportedly lower than in healthy donors. Baseline diversity was lower in partial responders and progressors than complete responders. TCR diversity in CD4+, not CD8+, cells rose significantly by C4D1.

Time point described: cycle 4 day 1 (C4D1), after less than seven weeks of nivolumab. All patients experienced relapse after autologous stem cell transplantation, and brentuximab vedotin exposure was variable. Only in-frame clones appear in the TCRdb table, and some are missing; sequencing was by immunoSEQ multiplex PCR. Among tens of thousands of clones listed, around 80% were seen once. As to this clone: Antigen unknown. Sequence at one end of the junction differs from germline and may be a read error.

CDR3 length: 15 amino acids. Germline V gene sequence: CDR1 SSHAT, CDR2 FNYEAQ (reference sequence). The V call is TRBV7-7, the J call TRBJ2-6; 7 nucleotides align to TRBD1. This clonotype was obtained from a human donor with classical Hodgkin lymphoma. The sample here was peripheral blood mononuclear cells (PBMCs), taken before the fourth cycle of nivolumab. The CDR3 reads CASSRDSSGANVLTF. In nucleotides, the CDR3 is TGTGCTAGCAGCCGGGACAGCTCTGGGGCCAACGTCCTGACTTTC.